The entry below describes one T cell receptor (beta chain). Antigen specificity is unknown. This entry is derived from a study of Tregs in tolerant kidney transplant recipients. Study-level results: No direct test of biological reproducibility was done here. For some patients, primers changed over time, blocking nucleotide-level comparison. Expanding Tregs on activated donor B cells appeared to best identify donor-specific TCRbeta clones.

Profiled with immunoSEQ multiplex PCR; TCRdb holds only in-frame clones, not every one. This table has about 100,000 clones, approximately 93% appearing once. The germline V gene has CDR1 SGHNT and CDR2 YYREEE (reference sequence). Trimming shortened V by 4 bases and J by 0 bases, and 16 bases separated the two germline ends. This CDR3 has 16 residues. The sequence derives from a human donor who received a combined kidney and bone marrow transplant. This chain joins TRBV5-4 and TRBJ1-2, with D perhaps TRBD1 (6 bases). This specimen consisted of CD4+ T cells from blood, obtained before the transplant. This CDR3 reads CASSKPRDTANYGYTF. The CDR3 DNA is TGTGCCAGCAGCAAACCCCGGGACACCGCTAACTATGGCTACACCTTC.